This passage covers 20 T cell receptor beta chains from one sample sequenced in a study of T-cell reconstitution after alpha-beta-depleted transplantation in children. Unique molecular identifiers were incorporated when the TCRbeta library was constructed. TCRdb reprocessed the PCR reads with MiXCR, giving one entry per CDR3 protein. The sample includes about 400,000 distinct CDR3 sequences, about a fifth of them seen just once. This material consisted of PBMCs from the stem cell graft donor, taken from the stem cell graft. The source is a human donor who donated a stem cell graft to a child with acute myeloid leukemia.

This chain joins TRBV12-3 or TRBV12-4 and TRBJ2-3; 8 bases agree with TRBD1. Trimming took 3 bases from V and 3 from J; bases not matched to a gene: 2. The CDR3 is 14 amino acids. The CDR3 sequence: CASSFRTGTDTQYF. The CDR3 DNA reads TGTGCCAGCAGTTTCCGGACAGGGACAGATACGCAGTATTTT.

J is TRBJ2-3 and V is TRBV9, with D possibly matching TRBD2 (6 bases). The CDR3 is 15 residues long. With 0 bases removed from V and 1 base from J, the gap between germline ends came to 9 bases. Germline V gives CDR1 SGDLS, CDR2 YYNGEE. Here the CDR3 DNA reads TGTGCCAGCAGCGTAGGACCGGGGGGCACAGATACGCAGTATTTT. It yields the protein CASSVGPGGTDTQYF.

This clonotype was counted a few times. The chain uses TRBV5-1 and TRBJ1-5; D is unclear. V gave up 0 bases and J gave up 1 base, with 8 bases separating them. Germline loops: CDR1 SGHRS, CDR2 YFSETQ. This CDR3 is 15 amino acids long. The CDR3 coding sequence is TGCGCCAGCAGCTTGGGTGGGCAGAGCAATCAGCCCCAGCATTTT. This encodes CASSLGGQSNQPQHF.

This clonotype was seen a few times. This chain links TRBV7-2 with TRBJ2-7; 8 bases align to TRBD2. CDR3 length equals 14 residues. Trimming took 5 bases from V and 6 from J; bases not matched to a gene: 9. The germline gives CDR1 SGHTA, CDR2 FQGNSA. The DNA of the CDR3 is TGTGCCAGCAGCCCCCCGAATAGCGGGGTCGAGCAGTACTTC. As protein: CASSPPNSGVEQYF.

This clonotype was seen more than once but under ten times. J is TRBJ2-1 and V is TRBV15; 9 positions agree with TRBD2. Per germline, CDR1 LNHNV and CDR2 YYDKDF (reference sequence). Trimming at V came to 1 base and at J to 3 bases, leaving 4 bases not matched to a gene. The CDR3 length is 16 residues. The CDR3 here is CATSRAATSGYNEQFF. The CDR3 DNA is TGTGCCACCAGCAGAGCCGCGACTAGCGGCTACAATGAGCAGTTCTTC.

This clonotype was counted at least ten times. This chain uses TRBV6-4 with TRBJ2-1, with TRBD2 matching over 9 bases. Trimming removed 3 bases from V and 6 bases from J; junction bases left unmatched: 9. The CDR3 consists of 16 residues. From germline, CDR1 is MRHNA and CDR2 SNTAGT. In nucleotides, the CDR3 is TGTGCCAGCAGTGAAATAGCGGGAGAAGGGGCCAATGAGCAGTTCTTC. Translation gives CASSEIAGEGANEQFF.

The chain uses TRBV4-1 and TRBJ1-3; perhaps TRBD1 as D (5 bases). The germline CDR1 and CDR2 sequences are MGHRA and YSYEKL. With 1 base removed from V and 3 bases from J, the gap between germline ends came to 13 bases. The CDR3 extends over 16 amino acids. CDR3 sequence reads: CASSQVEGQSGNTIYF. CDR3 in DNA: TGCGCCAGCAGCCAAGTTGAGGGGCAGAGTGGAAACACCATATATTTT.

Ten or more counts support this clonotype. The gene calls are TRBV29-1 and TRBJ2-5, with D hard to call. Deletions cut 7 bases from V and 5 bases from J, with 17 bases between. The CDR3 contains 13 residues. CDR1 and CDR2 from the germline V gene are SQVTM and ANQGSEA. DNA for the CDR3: TGCAGCGCCACACCCCTGGCGGAGGAGACCCAGTACTTC. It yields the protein CSATPLAEETQYF.

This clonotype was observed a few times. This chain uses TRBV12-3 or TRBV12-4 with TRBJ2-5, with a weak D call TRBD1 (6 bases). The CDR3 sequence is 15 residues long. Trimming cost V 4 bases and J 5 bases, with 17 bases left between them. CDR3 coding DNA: TGTGCCAGCAGTTGGGACACCGCAATTGCGGAGACCCAGTACTTC. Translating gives CASSWDTAIAETQYF.

CDR3 sequence reads: CSVENGEKGFF. CDR3 nucleotides: TGCAGCGTTGAGAACGGGGAAAAAGGGTTCTTC. The chain uses TRBV29-1 and TRBJ2-1; the D gene is possibly TRBD2 (5 bases). The germline V gene has CDR1 SQVTM and CDR2 ANQGSEA. V lost 3 bases and J lost 15, with 15 bases in between. The CDR3 covers 11 residues.

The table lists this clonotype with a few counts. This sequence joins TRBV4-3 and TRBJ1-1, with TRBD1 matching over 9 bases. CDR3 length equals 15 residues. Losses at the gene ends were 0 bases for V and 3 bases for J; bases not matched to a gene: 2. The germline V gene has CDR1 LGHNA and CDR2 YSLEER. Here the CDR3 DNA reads TGCGCCAGCAGCCAAGACCGACAGGGGGACACTGAAGCTTTCTTT. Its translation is CASSQDRQGDTEAFF.

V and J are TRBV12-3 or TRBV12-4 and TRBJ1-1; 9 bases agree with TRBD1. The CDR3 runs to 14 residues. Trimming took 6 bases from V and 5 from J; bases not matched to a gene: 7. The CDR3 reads CASSETGGSTEAFF. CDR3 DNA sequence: TGTGCCAGCAGCGAAACAGGGGGCAGTACTGAAGCTTTCTTT.

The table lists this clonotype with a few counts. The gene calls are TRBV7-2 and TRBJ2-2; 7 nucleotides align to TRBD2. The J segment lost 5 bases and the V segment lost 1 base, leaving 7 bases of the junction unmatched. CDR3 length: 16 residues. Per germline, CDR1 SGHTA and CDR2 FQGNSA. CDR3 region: CASSLDAGVVTGELFF. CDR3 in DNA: TGTGCCAGCAGCTTAGACGCGGGAGTCGTTACCGGGGAGCTGTTTTTT.

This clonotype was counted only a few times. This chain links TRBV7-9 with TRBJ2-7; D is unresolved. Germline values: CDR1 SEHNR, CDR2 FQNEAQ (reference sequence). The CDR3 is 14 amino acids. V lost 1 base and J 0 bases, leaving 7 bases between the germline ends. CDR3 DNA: TGTGCCAGCAGCTTAGGGCGGTACTCCTACGAGCAGTACTTC. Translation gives CASSLGRYSYEQYF.

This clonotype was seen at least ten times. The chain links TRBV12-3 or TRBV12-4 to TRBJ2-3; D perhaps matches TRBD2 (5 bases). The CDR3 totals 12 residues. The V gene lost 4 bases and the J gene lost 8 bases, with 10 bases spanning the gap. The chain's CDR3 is CASSSGKATQYF. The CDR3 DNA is TGTGCCAGCAGTTCGGGGAAGGCTACGCAGTATTTT.

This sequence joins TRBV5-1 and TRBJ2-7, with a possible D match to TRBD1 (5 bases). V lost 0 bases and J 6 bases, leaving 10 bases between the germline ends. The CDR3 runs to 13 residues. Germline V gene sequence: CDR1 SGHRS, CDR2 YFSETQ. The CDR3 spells CASSLGQLREQYF. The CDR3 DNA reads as TGCGCCAGCAGCTTGGGACAGCTACGCGAGCAGTACTTC.

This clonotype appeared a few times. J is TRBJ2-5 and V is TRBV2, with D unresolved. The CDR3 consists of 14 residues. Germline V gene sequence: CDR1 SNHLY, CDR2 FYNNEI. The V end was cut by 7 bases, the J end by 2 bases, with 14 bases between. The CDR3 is CASKFRLGQETQYF. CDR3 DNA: TGTGCCAGCAAGTTCAGGCTAGGGCAAGAGACCCAGTACTTC.

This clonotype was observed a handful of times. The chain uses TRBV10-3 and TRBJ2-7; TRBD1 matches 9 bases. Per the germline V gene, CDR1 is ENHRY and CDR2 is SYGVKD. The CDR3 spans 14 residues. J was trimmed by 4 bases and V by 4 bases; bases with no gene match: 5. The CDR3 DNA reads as TGTGCCATCAGTGGCGGACAGGGGCCGTACGAGCAGTACTTC. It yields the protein CAISGGQGPYEQYF.

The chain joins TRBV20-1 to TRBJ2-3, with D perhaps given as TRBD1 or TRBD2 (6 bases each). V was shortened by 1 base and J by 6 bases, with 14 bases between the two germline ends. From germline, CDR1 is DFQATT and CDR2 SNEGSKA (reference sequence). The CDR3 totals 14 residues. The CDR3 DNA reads TGCAGTGCTAGAGGGGGGGCGGGGATGGATACGCAGTATTTT. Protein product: CSARGGAGMDTQYF.

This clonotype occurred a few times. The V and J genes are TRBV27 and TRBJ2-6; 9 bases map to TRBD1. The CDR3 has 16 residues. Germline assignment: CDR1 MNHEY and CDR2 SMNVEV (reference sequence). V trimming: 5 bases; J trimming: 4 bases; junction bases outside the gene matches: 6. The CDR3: CASSPGTGSGANVLTF. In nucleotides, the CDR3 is TGTGCCAGCAGTCCCGGGACAGGGTCCGGGGCCAACGTCCTGACTTTC.